The 8 T cell receptor beta chains below all came from one sample that was sequenced in a study of OX40 agonist ivuxolimab in advanced cancers. Assay: immunoSEQ multiplex PCR; the TCRdb copy retains only in-frame clones and omits some. The sample lists 40,000 to 60,000 clones; about four fifths were seen once. The specimen comprised CD4+ or CD8+ T cells sorted from blood, sampled in a trial of the OX40 agonist ivuxolimab. These receptors came from an adult with an advanced solid tumor such as melanoma, head and neck, liver or kidney cancer.

CDR3: CASSLALSGDTQYF. The CDR3 DNA follows: TGTGCCAGCAGCTTAGCGCTTTCGGGAGATACGCAGTATTTT. The rearrangement uses TRBV7-9 and TRBJ2-3; no clear D. Germline CDR1 reads SEHNR; CDR2 reads FQNEAQ (reference sequence). The V gene lost 0 bases and the J gene lost 5 bases, with 9 bases spanning the gap. The CDR3 consists of 14 residues.

The chain uses TRBV19 and TRBJ1-1, with 9 bases that match TRBD1. This CDR3 comprises 15 residues. Germline assignment: CDR1 LNHDA and CDR2 SQIVND (reference sequence). Trimming cost V 4 bases and J 4 bases; bases outside gene matches: 7. The CDR3, as DNA: TGTGCCAGTAGTACGGGACAGGGTCGGGGCACTGAAGCTTTCTTT. Its protein product is CASSTGQGRGTEAFF.

The chain has TRBV27 and TRBJ2-1; maybe TRBD2 (6 bases). CDR3 length equals 15 residues. The germline CDR1 and CDR2 sequences are MNHEY and SMNVEV (reference sequence). Trimming pared 5 bases from V and 5 bases from J, leaving 16 bases between. CDR3 DNA: TGTGCCAGCAGTCCCCTTGAGCGGGTTAACAATGAGCAGTTCTTC. It yields the protein CASSPLERVNNEQFF.

The V gene is TRBV5-8, the J gene TRBJ2-7; D is undetermined. Trimming left V 3 bases short and J 3 bases short, with 4 bases between. CDR1 is SGHTS and CDR2 is YDEGEE in the germline V gene. The CDR3 sequence is 11 residues long. DNA for the CDR3: TGTGCCAGCAGCTCTCACTACGAGCAGTACGTC. This sequence encodes CASSSHYEQYV.

This chain links TRBV9 with TRBJ2-1; weak D call: TRBD1 (5 bases). Per germline, CDR1 SGDLS and CDR2 YYNGEE. The CDR3 covers 14 residues. V lost 0 bases and J lost 8, with 12 bases in between. The CDR3 is CASSVGSLGDEQFF. In DNA form, the CDR3 reads TGTGCCAGCAGCGTAGGGTCCCTAGGGGATGAGCAGTTCTTC.

This chain joins TRBV5-4 and TRBJ1-2; D gene unclear. V shed 4 bases and J shed 4 bases, with 8 bases lying between them. Germline CDR1 reads SGHNT; CDR2 reads YYREEE (reference sequence). The CDR3 loop spans 12 amino acids. The CDR3 DNA is TGTGCCAGCAGCGCTTACGGCTATGGCTACACCTTC. Protein: CASSAYGYGYTF.

This clone was observed a handful of times. The rearrangement links TRBV7-9 to TRBJ2-5; 13 bases line up with TRBD2. The junction had 5 bases not matched to a gene; V was cut back by 5 bases and J by 5 bases. Looked up from germline, CDR1 is SEHNR and CDR2 is FQNEAQ (reference sequence). The CDR3 spans 15 residues. CDR3 in DNA: TGTGCCAGCAGCACTAGCGGGGGGGCCTTGGAGACCCAGTACTTC. It translates to CASSTSGGALETQYF. The whole variable domain, remainder taken from reference TRBV7-9 and TRBJ2-5, is DTGVSQNPRHKITKRGQNVTFRCDPISEHNRLYWYRQTLGQGPEFLTYFQNEAQLEKSRLLSDRFSAERPKGSFSTLEIQRTEQGDSAMYLCASSTSGGALETQYFGPGTRLLVL.

The V gene is TRBV19, the J gene TRBJ2-5, with 7 bases matching TRBD1. The V segment lost 3 bases and the J segment 4 bases; nucleotides outside the gene matches: 2. The CDR3 extends over 13 amino acids. Germline V lookup: CDR1 LNHDA, CDR2 SQIVND (reference sequence). Here the CDR3 reads CASSIWDRETQYF. DNA of the CDR3: TGTGCCAGTAGTATTTGGGACAGAGAGACCCAGTACTTC.